This entry lists 29 T cell receptor beta chains sequenced from one sample in a study of response to subunit inactivated influenza vaccine. Via MiXCR, TCRdb re-called the RT-PCR reads, giving one row per CDR3 protein. The sample contains fewer than 250,000 distinct CDR3 sequences, approximately 15% of which appear only once. Sequencing used CD8+ T cells sorted from PBMCs, obtained more than 4 days after vaccination. The receptors stem from a man aged 50-60 years who received an inactivated influenza vaccine.

V is TRBV7-8 and J is TRBJ1-1; D may be TRBD1 (6 bases). The germline V gene encodes CDR1 SGHVS and CDR2 FQNEAQ. CDR3 length equals 13 residues. V lost 6 bases, J lost 4 bases, and 12 bases lay in between. The CDR3 reads CASSEGVGTEAFF. In DNA, the CDR3 is TGTGCCAGCAGTGAGGGGGTGGGCACTGAAGCTTTCTTT. Filled out from reference TRBV7-8 and TRBJ1-1, the complete variable domain reads GAGVSQSPRYKVAKRGQDVALRCDPISGHVSLFWYQQALGQGPEFLTYFQNEAQLDKSGLPSDRFFAERPEGSVSTLKIQRTQQEDSAVYLCASSEGVGTEAFFGQGTRLTVV.

The chain joins TRBV7-9 to TRBJ2-3; no definite D call. The CDR3 has 12 amino acids. The germline V gene has CDR1 SEHNR and CDR2 FQNEAQ (reference sequence). V was clipped by 5 bases and J by 7 bases, with 10 bases between them. The CDR3 here is CASSPSGNTQYF. CDR3 nucleotides: TGTGCCAGCAGCCCCTCCGGTAATACGCAGTATTTT. Full variable domain (missing parts from reference TRBV7-9 and TRBJ2-3): DTGVSQNPRHKITKRGQNVTFRCDPISEHNRLYWYRQTLGQGPEFLTYFQNEAQLEKSRLLSDRFSAERPKGSFSTLEIQRTEQGDSAMYLCASSPSGNTQYFGPGTRLTVL.

This clonotype was counted a few times. The J gene is TRBJ2-1, the V gene TRBV4-2; the match to TRBD2 covers 8 bases. V lost 3 bases to trimming and J lost 3 bases; unmatched junction nucleotides: 4. The CDR3 runs 15 residues. Germline values: CDR1 LGHNA, CDR2 YNFKEQ. The CDR3: CASSQIAGLYNEQFF. The CDR3 DNA sequence: TGTGCCAGCAGCCAGATAGCGGGACTCTACAATGAGCAGTTCTTC.

The V gene is TRBV12-3 or TRBV12-4, the J gene TRBJ2-3; 9 nucleotides agree with TRBD1. The V gene end was trimmed by 8 bases and the J gene end by 11 bases; junction bases not matched to a gene: 14. CDR3 length: 14 amino acids. The DNA of the CDR3 is TGTGCCAGCGGGACAGGGTACCCCTTCGAGGGGCAGTATTTT. Translating it yields CASGTGYPFEGQYF.

This clonotype was seen at least ten times. The chain couples TRBV7-2 to TRBJ2-5; TRBD1 might be the D (5 bases). This CDR3 has 15 residues. Germline CDR1 reads SGHTA; CDR2 reads FQGNSA. The V and J ends lost 5 bases and 1 base respectively, with 14 bases between them. The CDR3 sequence is CASSPRQRFQETQYF. CDR3 coding DNA: TGTGCCAGCAGCCCCAGACAGAGGTTCCAAGAGACCCAGTACTTC.

The V call is TRBV15, the J call TRBJ2-7; 8 nucleotides agree with TRBD2. Germline V gene lookup returns CDR1 LNHNV and CDR2 YYDKDF (reference sequence). V lost 0 bases to trimming and J lost 3 bases; unmatched junction nucleotides: 10. The CDR3 runs 17 residues. This CDR3 reads CATSRDRVGLGHYEQYF. Here the CDR3 DNA reads TGTGCCACCAGCAGAGATCGTGTGGGACTAGGCCACTACGAGCAGTACTTC. Drawing the rest from reference TRBV15 and TRBJ2-7, the complete variable domain is DAMVIQNPRYQVTQFGKPVTLSCSQTLNHNVMYWYQQKSSQAPKLLFHYYDKDFNNEADTPDNFQSRRPNTSFCFLDIRSPGLGDTAMYLCATSRDRVGLGHYEQYFGPGTRLTVT.

The chain uses TRBV15 and TRBJ2-3; 10 bases agree with TRBD2. The length of the CDR3 is 18 residues. Germline V lookup: CDR1 LNHNV, CDR2 YYDKDF (reference sequence). V trimming: 3 bases; J trimming: 0 bases; junction bases outside the gene matches: 9. The chain's CDR3 is CATSSSGLAESSTDTQYF. The CDR3 DNA is TGTGCCACCAGCAGCTCCGGACTAGCGGAGTCTAGCACAGATACGCAGTATTTT.

This clonotype was detected many times. The chain is built from TRBV10-1 and TRBJ1-1; D is possibly TRBD1 (6 bases). Trimming stripped 4 bases from V and 7 bases from J, with 13 bases between. The CDR3 is 13 residues long. Germline CDR1 and CDR2: WNHNN and SYGVQD (reference sequence). The CDR3 region is CASSVNRAYEAFF. Written as DNA, the CDR3 is TGCGCCAGCAGTGTAAACAGGGCCTATGAAGCTTTCTTT.

This clonotype appeared many times. This chain links TRBV27 with TRBJ2-2, with D possibly TRBD2 on 6 matching bases. The germline V and J ends were trimmed by 5 bases and 7 bases, with 20 bases remaining between them. The CDR3 length is 16 residues. Germline V CDR1 and CDR2: MNHEY, SMNVEV (reference sequence). The CDR3 bases are TGTGCCAGCAGTGCATTGACTAGGGCCTCTTACGGGGAGCTGTTTTTT. It encodes CASSALTRASYGELFF.

The sample holds a few counts of this clonotype. This chain links TRBV27 with TRBJ2-7; the D gene is possibly TRBD1 (5 bases). V dropped 3 bases and J dropped 0 bases, with 12 bases sitting between them. Germline CDR1 is MNHEY and CDR2 is SMNVEV (reference sequence). This CDR3 spans 15 amino acids. CDR3 region: CASSFEVGASYEQYF. DNA of the CDR3: TGTGCCAGCAGTTTCGAAGTAGGGGCCTCCTACGAGCAGTACTTC.

The V and J genes are TRBV3-2 and TRBJ2-1; the table's D gene call, TRBD2, was not cross checked with the DNA. TRBV3-2 is a recognized pseudogene. The CDR3 sequence is 19 residues long. DNA of the CDR3: TGTGCCCGCAGCCAATGGGGAGGGGAACTTCGCCCACCCTACAATGAGCAGTTCTTC. This encodes CARSQWGGELRPPYNEQFF.

This rearrangement joins TRBV10-3 to TRBJ2-7; tentatively, D is TRBD2 (6 bases). Germline V gives CDR1 ENHRY, CDR2 SYGVKD. The CDR3 covers 17 residues. V was cut by 4 bases and J by 0 bases, with 19 bases left in between. The CDR3 loop reads CAISGIDSGPSSYEQYF. Written as DNA, the CDR3 is TGTGCCATCAGTGGAATCGATAGCGGTCCCAGCTCCTACGAGCAGTACTTC.

This clonotype was counted a few times. V usage is TRBV15 and J usage is TRBJ2-5, with 13 bases lining up with TRBD2. The trim removed 5 bases at V and 9 bases at J, leaving 6 bases unmatched. This CDR3 contains 14 residues. CDR1 is LNHNV, CDR2 YYDKDF, per germline (reference sequence). The CDR3 here is CATSSGTSGTAQYF. The CDR3 nucleotides read TGTGCCACCAGCTCCGGGACTAGCGGGACGGCCCAGTACTTC. The full variable domain, with the rest looked up from reference TRBV15 and TRBJ2-5, is DAMVIQNPRYQVTQFGKPVTLSCSQTLNHNVMYWYQQKSSQAPKLLFHYYDKDFNNEADTPDNFQSRRPNTSFCFLDIRSPGLGDTAMYLCATSSGTSGTAQYFGPGTRLLVL.

This clonotype was found many times. V and J are TRBV20-1 and TRBJ2-7, with D perhaps matching TRBD1 (6 bases). The V gene lost 2 bases and the J gene lost 6 bases, with 17 bases spanning the gap. CDR1 and CDR2 (germline): DFQATT, SNEGSKA (reference sequence). CDR3 length: 14 amino acids. CDR3 sequence: CSARPYREITEQYF. In DNA, the CDR3 is TGCAGTGCTAGACCTTACAGGGAAATCACCGAGCAGTACTTC.

This rearrangement joins TRBV10-2 to TRBJ2-3; TRBD2 might be the D (5 bases). V gave up 3 bases and J gave up 9 bases, with 19 bases separating them. CDR1 WSHSY and CDR2 SAAADI come from the germline V gene. The CDR3 spans 15 residues. CDR3 sequence reads: CASSESLASSRTQYF. The CDR3 DNA is TGCGCCAGCAGTGAATCGCTAGCCTCTAGTCGGACGCAGTATTTT.

Only a few counts were recorded for this clonotype. The genes are TRBV3-1 and TRBJ2-3; 7 nucleotides line up with TRBD1. CDR3 length equals 15 residues. Looked up from germline, CDR1 is LGHDT and CDR2 is YNNKEL (reference sequence). V lost 4 bases, J lost 2 bases, and 6 bases stayed unmatched. The CDR3 loop reads CASSRRQGYTDTQYF. CDR3 bases: TGTGCCAGCAGCCGGAGACAGGGTTACACAGATACGCAGTATTTT.

This clonotype is termed medium-sized. The chain joins TRBV7-2 to TRBJ2-7, with 9 bases fitting TRBD1. CDR1 is SGHTA, CDR2 FQGNSA, per germline. The junction had 5 bases not matched to a gene; V was cut back by 4 bases and J by 1 base. This CDR3 contains 15 residues. The CDR3 region has the DNA TGTGCCAGCAGCTCCGACAGGGGGAATTCCTACGAGCAGTACTTC. It specifies CASSSDRGNSYEQYF.

This clonotype showed up just a few times. The conserved phenylalanine or tryptophan is not found at the CDR3 terminus, so this likely reflects a read error. No DNA is shown, since the ends of the CDR3 on it are uncertain; the CDR3 is the one TCRdb lists. V and J are TRBV7-8 and TRBJ2-3; the D call TRBD1 from the table was never checked on the DNA. In germline, CDR1 is SGHVS, CDR2 FQNEAQ. The CDR3 sequence runs 10 residues, both termini included. The CDR3 protein is CASRPDRVLG.

The chain uses TRBV7-6 and TRBJ1-6; the D gene is possibly TRBD1 (6 bases). CDR1 is SGHVS, CDR2 FNYEAQ, per germline. The V and J ends lost 5 bases and 5 bases respectively, with 19 bases between them. The CDR3 is 17 amino acids. The CDR3 DNA is TGTGCCAGCAGCGAGTGGGGAAGGGGGGCCGATAATTCACCCCTCCACTTT. Amino acid sequence: CASSEWGRGADNSPLHF.

The chain couples TRBV10-3 to TRBJ2-7; TRBD1 agrees at 9 bases. Trimming removed 9 bases from V and 7 bases from J; junction bases left unmatched: 10. Germline lookup yields CDR1 ENHRY and CDR2 SYGVKD. The CDR3 contains 13 residues. CDR3 sequence: CAMTGTGTGEQYF. As DNA, the CDR3 is TGTGCCATGACCGGGACAGGGACGGGTGAGCAGTACTTC.

This clonotype was seen a handful of times. The chain carries TRBV5-6 and TRBJ1-1; weak D call: TRBD1 (5 bases). The germline CDR1 and CDR2 sequences are SGHDT and YYEEEE. This CDR3 region has 11 residues. V was trimmed by 4 bases and J by 7 bases, leaving 8 bases between them. The CDR3 DNA reads as TGTGCCAGCAGCCAGGGCTTTGAAGCTTTCTTT. It encodes CASSQGFEAFF.

The CDR3 region has the DNA TGTGCCAGCAGTTTATTACAGAGAACCTACGAGCAGTACTTC. Protein product: CASSLLQRTYEQYF. This rearrangement joins TRBV28 to TRBJ2-7; D ambiguous. The CDR3 totals 14 residues. Deletions cut 1 base from V and 2 bases from J, with 9 bases between. Germline assignment: CDR1 MDHEN and CDR2 SYDVKM.

There are a few counts of this clonotype. The chain joins TRBV12-3 or TRBV12-4 to TRBJ2-7; possibly TRBD2 for D (6 bases). This CDR3 spans 12 amino acids. V lost 5 bases, J lost 3 bases, and 8 bases lay in between. This CDR3 reads CASSGGVYEQYF. Written as DNA, the CDR3 is TGTGCCAGCAGTGGAGGGGTCTACGAGCAGTACTTC.

The chain couples TRBV5-8 to TRBJ2-3; TRBD2 is a possible D gene (6 bases). CDR1 is SGHTS and CDR2 is YDEGEE in the germline V gene. V was cut by 4 bases and J by 0 bases, with 12 bases left in between. The CDR3 runs to 15 residues. This chain's CDR3 is CASSTGTLSTDTQYF. In nucleotides, the CDR3 is TGTGCCAGCAGCACCGGGACTCTTAGCACAGATACGCAGTATTTT.

In this sample, this clonotype turned up many times. The chain joins TRBV16 to TRBJ2-7; D may correspond to TRBD1 or TRBD2 (7 bases each). Germline CDR1 and CDR2: KGHSY and FQNENV. The CDR3 spans 15 residues. Deletions cut 0 bases from V and 4 bases from J, with 13 bases between. CDR3: CASSQSGGGSYEQYF. The CDR3 nucleotides read TGTGCCAGCAGCCAATCGGGAGGGGGCAGTTACGAGCAGTACTTC.

This clonotype was seen only a few times. The chain joins TRBV20-1 to TRBJ2-4; the D is unclear. V lost 2 bases and J lost 0, with 5 bases in between. Germline V CDR1 and CDR2: DFQATT, SNEGSKA (reference sequence). The CDR3 is 13 residues long. CDR3 in DNA: TGCAGTGCTAGAAGCATAGCCAAAAACATTCAGTACTTC. Its protein product is CSARSIAKNIQYF.

This sequence joins TRBV4-1 and TRBJ2-2; 7 nucleotides line up with TRBD2. V trimming: 0 bases; J trimming: 8 bases; junction bases outside the gene matches: 15. CDR1 and CDR2 (germline): MGHRA, YSYEKL. The CDR3 is 18 amino acids. The CDR3 loop is CASSQDRGRALRAGELFF. DNA for the CDR3: TGCGCCAGCAGCCAAGACCGGGGGAGGGCACTACGAGCAGGGGAGCTGTTTTTT.

This clonotype appeared once. A read error may produce the germline difference seen at one junction end. This chain joins TRBV12-3 or TRBV12-4 and TRBJ2-5, with unresolved D. This CDR3 spans 14 amino acids. The CDR3 bases are TGTGCCAGCCGTTTATCGGCAGACCAAGAGACCCAGTACTTC. This gives the protein CASRLSADQETQYF.

This chain joins TRBV7-9 and TRBJ1-1; TRBD1 is a possible D gene (6 bases). V lost 3 bases and J 4 bases, leaving 15 bases between the germline ends. There are 15 residues in the CDR3. The germline V gene has CDR1 SEHNR and CDR2 FQNEAQ (reference sequence). CDR3 residues: CASSFQGPDFTEAFF. DNA of the CDR3: TGTGCCAGCAGCTTTCAGGGGCCGGATTTCACTGAAGCTTTCTTT.